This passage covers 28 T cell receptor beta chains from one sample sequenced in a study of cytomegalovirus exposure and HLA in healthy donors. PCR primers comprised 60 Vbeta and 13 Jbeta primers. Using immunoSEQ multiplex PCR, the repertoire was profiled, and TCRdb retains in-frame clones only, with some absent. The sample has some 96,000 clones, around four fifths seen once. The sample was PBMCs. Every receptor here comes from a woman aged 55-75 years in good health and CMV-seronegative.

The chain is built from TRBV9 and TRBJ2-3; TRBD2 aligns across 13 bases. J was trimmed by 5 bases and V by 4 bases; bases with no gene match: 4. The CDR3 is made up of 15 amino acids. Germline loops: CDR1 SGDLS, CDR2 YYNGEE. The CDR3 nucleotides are TGTGCCAGCAGCACCCGGACTAGCGGGGGAGATACGCAGTATTTT. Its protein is CASSTRTSGGDTQYF.

DNA of the CDR3: TGTGCCAGCAGAGCTATAGACAGGGCCGGCTATGGCTACACCTTC. Encoded protein: CASRAIDRAGYGYTF. The J gene is TRBJ1-2, the V gene TRBV6-5; 7 nucleotides match TRBD1. This CDR3 spans 15 amino acids. Germline CDR1 is MNHEY and CDR2 is SVGAGI. Losses at the gene ends were 6 bases for V and 4 bases for J; bases not matched to a gene: 11.

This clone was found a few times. The CDR3 reads CAWSVLVVSSDTQYF. CDR3 coding DNA: TGTGCCTGGAGTGTACTTGTAGTATCTTCAGATACGCAGTATTTT. The V and J genes are TRBV30 and TRBJ2-3; no clear D gene. V was cut by 0 bases and J by 4 bases, with 14 bases left in between. From germline, CDR1 is GTSNPN and CDR2 SVGIG (reference sequence). The CDR3 has 15 residues.

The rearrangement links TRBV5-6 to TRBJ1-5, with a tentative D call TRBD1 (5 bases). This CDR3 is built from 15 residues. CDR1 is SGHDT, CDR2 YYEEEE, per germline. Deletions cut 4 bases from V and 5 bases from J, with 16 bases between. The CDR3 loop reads CASSAAQGGHQPQHF. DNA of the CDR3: TGTGCCAGCAGCGCCGCGCAGGGAGGGCATCAGCCCCAGCATTTT.

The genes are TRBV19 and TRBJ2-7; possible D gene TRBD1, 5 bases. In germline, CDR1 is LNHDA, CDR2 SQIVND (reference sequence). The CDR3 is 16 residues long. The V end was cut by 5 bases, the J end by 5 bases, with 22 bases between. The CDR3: CASSGRREGHPDEQYF. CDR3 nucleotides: TGTGCCAGTAGTGGACGCCGCGAAGGACATCCTGACGAGCAGTACTTC.

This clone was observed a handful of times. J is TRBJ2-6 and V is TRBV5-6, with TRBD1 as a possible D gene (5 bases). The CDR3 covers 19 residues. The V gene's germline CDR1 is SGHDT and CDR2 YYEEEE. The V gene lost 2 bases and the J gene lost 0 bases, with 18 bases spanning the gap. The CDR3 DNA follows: TGTGCCAGCAGCTTAGGAATAGGGGCGATACTCTCTGGGGCCAACGTCCTGACTTTC. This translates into CASSLGIGAILSGANVLTF.

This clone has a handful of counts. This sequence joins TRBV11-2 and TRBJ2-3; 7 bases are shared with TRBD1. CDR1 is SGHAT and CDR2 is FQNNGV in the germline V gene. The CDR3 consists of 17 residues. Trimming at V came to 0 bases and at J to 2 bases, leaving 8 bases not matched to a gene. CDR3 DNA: TGTGCCAGCAGCTTAGAAACTACGGGACAGAACACAGATACGCAGTATTTT. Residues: CASSLETTGQNTDTQYF. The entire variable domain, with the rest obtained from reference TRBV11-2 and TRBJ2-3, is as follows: EAGVAQSPRYKIIEKRQSVAFWCNPISGHATLYWYQQILGQGPKLLIQFQNNGVVDDSQLPKDRFSAERLKGVDSTLKIQPAKLEDSAVYLCASSLETTGQNTDTQYFGPGTRLTVL.

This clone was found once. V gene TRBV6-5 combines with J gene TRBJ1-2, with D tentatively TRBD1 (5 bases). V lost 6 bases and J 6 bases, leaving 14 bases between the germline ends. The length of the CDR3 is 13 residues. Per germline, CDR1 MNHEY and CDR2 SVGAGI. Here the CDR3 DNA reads TGTGCCAGCAGGTTCAGGGTGTCAGATGGCTACACCTTC. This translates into CASRFRVSDGYTF.

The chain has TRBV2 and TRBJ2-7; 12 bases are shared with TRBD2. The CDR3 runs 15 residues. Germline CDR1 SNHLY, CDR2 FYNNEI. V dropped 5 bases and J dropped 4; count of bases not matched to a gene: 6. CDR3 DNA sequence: TGTGCCAGCAGTATACTAGCGGGAGGCGGTTACGAGCAGTACTTC. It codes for CASSILAGGGYEQYF.

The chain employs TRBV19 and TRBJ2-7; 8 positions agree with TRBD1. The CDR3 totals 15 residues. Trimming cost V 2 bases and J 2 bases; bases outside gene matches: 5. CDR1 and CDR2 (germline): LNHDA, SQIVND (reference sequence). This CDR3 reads CASSIPGQGPYEQYF. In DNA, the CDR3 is TGTGCCAGTAGTATACCAGGACAGGGTCCCTACGAGCAGTACTTC.

CDR3 sequence: CASSYSDTYEQYF. The CDR3, as DNA: TGTGCCAGCAGTTACTCGGACACCTACGAGCAGTACTTC. The chain is built from TRBV6-5 and TRBJ2-7; tentative D call: TRBD1 (5 bases). V was shortened by 0 bases and J by 2 bases, with 5 bases between the two germline ends. This CDR3 has 13 amino acids. Germline V gene sequence: CDR1 MNHEY, CDR2 SVGAGI.

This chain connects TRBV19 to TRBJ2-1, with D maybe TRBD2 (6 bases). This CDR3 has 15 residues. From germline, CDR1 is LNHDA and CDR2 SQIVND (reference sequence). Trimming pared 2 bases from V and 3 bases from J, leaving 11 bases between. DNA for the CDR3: TGTGCCAGTAGTATACTAGCGACGGACTACAATGAGCAGTTCTTC. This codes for CASSILATDYNEQFF.

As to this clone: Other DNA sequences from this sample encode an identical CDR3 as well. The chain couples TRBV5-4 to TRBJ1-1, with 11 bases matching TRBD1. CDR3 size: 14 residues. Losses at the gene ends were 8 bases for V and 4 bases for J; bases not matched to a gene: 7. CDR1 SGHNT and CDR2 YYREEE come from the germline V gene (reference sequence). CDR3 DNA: TGTGCCAGTAGCCTTGGGACAGGGGGCACTGAAGCTTTCTTT. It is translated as CASSLGTGGTEAFF.

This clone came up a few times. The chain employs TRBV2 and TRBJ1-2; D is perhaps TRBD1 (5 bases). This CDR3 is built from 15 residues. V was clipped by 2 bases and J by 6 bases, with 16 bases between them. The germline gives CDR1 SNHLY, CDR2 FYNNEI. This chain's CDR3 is CASSEQGHSLDGYTF. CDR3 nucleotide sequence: TGTGCCAGCAGTGAACAAGGACATTCCTTGGATGGCTACACCTTC.

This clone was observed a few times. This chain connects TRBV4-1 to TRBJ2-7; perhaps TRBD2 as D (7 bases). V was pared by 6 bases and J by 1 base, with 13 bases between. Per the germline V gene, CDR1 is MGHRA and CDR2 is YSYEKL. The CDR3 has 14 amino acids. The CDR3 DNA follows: TGCGCCAGCAGAAGGGGAGGGGGGTCCTACGAGCAGTACTTC. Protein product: CASRRGGGSYEQYF.

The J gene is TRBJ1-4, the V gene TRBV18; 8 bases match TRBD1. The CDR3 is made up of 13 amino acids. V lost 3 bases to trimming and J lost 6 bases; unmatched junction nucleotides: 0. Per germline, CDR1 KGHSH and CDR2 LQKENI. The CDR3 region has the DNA TGTGCCAGCTCACCGGGACAGGATGAAAAACTGTTTTTT. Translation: CASSPGQDEKLFF.

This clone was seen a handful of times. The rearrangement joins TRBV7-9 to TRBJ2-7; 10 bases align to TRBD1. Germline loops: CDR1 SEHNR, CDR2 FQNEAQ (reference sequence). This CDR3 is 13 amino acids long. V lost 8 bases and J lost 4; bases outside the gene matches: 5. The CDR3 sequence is CASGGGQGYEQYF. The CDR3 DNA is TGTGCCAGCGGGGGGGGACAGGGGTACGAGCAGTACTTC.

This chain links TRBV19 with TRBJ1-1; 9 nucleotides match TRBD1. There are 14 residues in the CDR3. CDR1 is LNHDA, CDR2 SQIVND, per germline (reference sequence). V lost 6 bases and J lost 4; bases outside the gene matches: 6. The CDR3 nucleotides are TGTGCCAGTAGACCAAGGACAGGGGCCACTGAAGCTTTCTTT. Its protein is CASRPRTGATEAFF.

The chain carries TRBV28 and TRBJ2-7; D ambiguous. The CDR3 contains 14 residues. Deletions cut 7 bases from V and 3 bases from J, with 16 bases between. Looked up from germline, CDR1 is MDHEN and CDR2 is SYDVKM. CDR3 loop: CASIPWVGGYEQYF. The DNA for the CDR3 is TGTGCCAGCATCCCCTGGGTAGGCGGCTACGAGCAGTACTTC.

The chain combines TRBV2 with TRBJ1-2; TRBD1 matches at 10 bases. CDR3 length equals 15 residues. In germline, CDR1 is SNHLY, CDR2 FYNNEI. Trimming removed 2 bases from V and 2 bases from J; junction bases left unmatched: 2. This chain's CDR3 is CASSELTGGNYGYTF. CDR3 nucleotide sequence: TGTGCCAGCAGTGAATTGACAGGGGGCAACTATGGCTACACCTTC.

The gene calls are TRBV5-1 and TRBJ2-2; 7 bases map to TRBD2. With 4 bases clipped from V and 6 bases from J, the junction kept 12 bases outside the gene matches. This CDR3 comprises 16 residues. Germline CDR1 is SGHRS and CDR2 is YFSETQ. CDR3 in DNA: TGCGCCAGCAGCCTCGACCCGGGGGGAGGCGCCGGGGAGCTGTTTTTT. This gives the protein CASSLDPGGGAGELFF.

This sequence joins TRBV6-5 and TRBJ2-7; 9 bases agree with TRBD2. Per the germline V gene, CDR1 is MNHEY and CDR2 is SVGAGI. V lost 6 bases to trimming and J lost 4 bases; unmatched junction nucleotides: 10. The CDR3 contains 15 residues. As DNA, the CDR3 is TGTGCCAGCAGGAGCATAGCGGGAGCGGGATACGAGCAGTACTTC. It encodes CASRSIAGAGYEQYF.

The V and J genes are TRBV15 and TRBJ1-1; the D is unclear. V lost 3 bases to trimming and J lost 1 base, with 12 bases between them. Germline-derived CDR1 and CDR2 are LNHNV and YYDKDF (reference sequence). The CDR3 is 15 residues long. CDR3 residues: CATSRSGMRNTEAFF. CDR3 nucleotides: TGTGCCACCAGCAGGTCAGGAATGAGGAACACTGAAGCTTTCTTT. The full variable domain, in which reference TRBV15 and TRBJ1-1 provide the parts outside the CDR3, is DAMVIQNPRYQVTQFGKPVTLSCSQTLNHNVMYWYQQKSSQAPKLLFHYYDKDFNNEADTPDNFQSRRPNTSFCFLDIRSPGLGDTAMYLCATSRSGMRNTEAFFGQGTRLTVV.

CDR3 sequence: CASSQTGNSNYGYTF. For the CDR3, the DNA is TGTGCCAGCAGCCAGACAGGGAATTCTAACTATGGCTACACCTTC. V and J are TRBV9 and TRBJ1-2; 7 positions match TRBD1. There are 15 residues in the CDR3. CDR1 SGDLS and CDR2 YYNGEE come from the germline V gene. Unmatched junction bases numbered 6, after V lost 4 bases and J lost 0 bases.

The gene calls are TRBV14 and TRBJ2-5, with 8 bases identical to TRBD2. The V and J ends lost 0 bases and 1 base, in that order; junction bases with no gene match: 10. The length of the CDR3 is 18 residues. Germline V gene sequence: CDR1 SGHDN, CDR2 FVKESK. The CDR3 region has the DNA TGTGCCAGCAGCCAAGACCCCTGGGCAGCGGGGGTCCAAGAGACCCAGTACTTC. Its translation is CASSQDPWAAGVQETQYF.

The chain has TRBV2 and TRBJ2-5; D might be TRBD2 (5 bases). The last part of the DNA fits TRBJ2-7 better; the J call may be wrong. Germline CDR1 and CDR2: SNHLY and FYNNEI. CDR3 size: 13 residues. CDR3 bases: TGTGCCAGCAGTGAAGAGGGAGTCTACGAGCAGTACTTC. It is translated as CASSEEGVYEQYF.

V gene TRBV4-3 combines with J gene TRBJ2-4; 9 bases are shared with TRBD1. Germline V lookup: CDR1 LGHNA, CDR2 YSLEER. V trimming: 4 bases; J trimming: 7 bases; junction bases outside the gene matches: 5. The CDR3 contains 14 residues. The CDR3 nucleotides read TGCGCCAGCAGCCCCGGACAGGGGAGGAACATTCAGTACTTC. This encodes CASSPGQGRNIQYF.

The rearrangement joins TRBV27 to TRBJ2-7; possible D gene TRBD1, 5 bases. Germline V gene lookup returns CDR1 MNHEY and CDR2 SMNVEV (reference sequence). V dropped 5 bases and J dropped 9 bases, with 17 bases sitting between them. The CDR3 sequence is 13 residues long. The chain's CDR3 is CASSPGPLTGQYF. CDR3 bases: TGTGCCAGCAGTCCTGGACCGCTCACAGGGCAGTACTTC.